This TCR beta chain was retrieved from a study of T cell responses to AZD1222 COVID-19 vaccine. Measured with immunoSEQ multiplex PCR; TCRdb has only the in-frame clones, and not every one. The table has approximately 96,000 clones, about 90% seen once. A single count supports this clone. The V end was cut by 4 bases, the J end by 2 bases, with 10 bases between. CDR1 and CDR2 from the germline V gene are SGHDT and YYEEEE. This CDR3 has 13 residues. The receptor was derived from an adult who received the AZD1222 COVID-19 vaccine. The rearrangement links TRBV5-6 to TRBJ2-7; D is possibly TRBD2 (6 bases). The sample here was peripheral blood, taken 28 days after the second AZD1222 dose. The DNA of the CDR3 is TGTGCCAGCAGCCAGGGACTCCCCTACGAGCAGTACTTC. Protein sequence: CASSQGLPYEQYF.